The rows below give T cell receptor beta chains drawn from one sample of a study of T cell responses to AZD1222 COVID-19 vaccine. Sequencing was performed with immunoSEQ multiplex PCR; in TCRdb, only in-frame clones are kept and a portion is missing. Seen here are 90,000 to 150,000 clones, around 88% observed once, and the top ten hold 7.1%. Sequencing used peripheral blood, obtained 28 days after the second AZD1222 dose. Every receptor here comes from an adult who received the AZD1222 COVID-19 vaccine. Both conserved end residues are part of each CDR3. The D gene is left open where the match is weak. Not every row has a clone size; where given, it reads once, few, many or a size class.

j_gene: TRBJ1-1; v_gene: TRBV15; abundance: few; d_gene: NA; CDR3aa: CATSRDWGGEAFF; CDR3nt: TGTGCCACCAGCAGAGATTGGGGAGGGGAAGCTTTCTTT
j_gene: TRBJ1-2; v_gene: TRBV25-1; abundance: NA; d_gene: NA; CDR3aa: CASRGVYGYTF; CDR3nt: TGTGCCAGCAGGGGGGTCTATGGCTACACCTTC
j_gene: TRBJ2-7; v_gene: TRBV4-1; abundance: NA; d_gene: NA; CDR3aa: CASSFGGGKDEQYF; CDR3nt: TGCGCCAGCAGCTTTGGCGGTGGAAAGGACGAGCAGTACTTC
j_gene: TRBJ2-7; v_gene: TRBV11-1; abundance: NA; d_gene: NA; CDR3aa: CASSFGPSGQYF; CDR3nt: TGTGCCAGCAGTTTTGGGCCATCGGGTCAGTACTTC
j_gene: TRBJ2-7; v_gene: TRBV7-9; abundance: NA; d_gene: TRBD1; CDR3aa: CASSLGQGISYEQYF; CDR3nt: TGTGCCAGCAGCTTGGGACAGGGCATCTCCTACGAGCAGTACTTC
j_gene: TRBJ2-7; v_gene: TRBV28; abundance: NA; d_gene: TRBD1; CDR3aa: CASRYSGTGGARSYEQYF; CDR3nt: TGTGCCAGCAGATATTCCGGGACAGGGGGCGCGAGGTCCTACGAGCAGTACTTC
j_gene: TRBJ2-5; v_gene: TRBV5-1; abundance: NA; d_gene: NA; CDR3aa: CASSLGNQETQYF; CDR3nt: TGCGCCAGCAGCTTGGGGAATCAAGAGACCCAGTACTTC
j_gene: TRBJ2-3; v_gene: TRBV19; abundance: NA; d_gene: NA; CDR3aa: CASTTGYTDTQYF; CDR3nt: TGTGCCAGTACGACAGGCTACACAGATACGCAGTATTTT
j_gene: TRBJ2-4; v_gene: TRBV4-1; abundance: NA; d_gene: TRBD1; CDR3aa: CASSQVGRGAKNIQYF; CDR3nt: TGCGCCAGCAGCCAAGTCGGCAGGGGGGCCAAAAACATTCAGTACTTC
j_gene: TRBJ1-5; v_gene: TRBV27; abundance: once; d_gene: NA; CDR3aa: CASSPGGAGSNQPQHF; CDR3nt: TGTGCCAGCAGTCCCGGGGGTGCTGGGAGCAATCAGCCCCAGCATTTT
j_gene: TRBJ2-1; v_gene: TRBV19; abundance: NA; d_gene: TRBD2; CDR3aa: CASSSMTSGGYNEQFF; CDR3nt: TGTGCCAGTAGTTCAATGACTAGCGGGGGCTACAATGAGCAGTTCTTC
j_gene: TRBJ1-1; v_gene: TRBV10-2; abundance: NA; d_gene: NA; CDR3aa: CASSGTEAFF; CDR3nt: TGCGCCAGCAGTGGCACTGAAGCTTTCTTT
j_gene: TRBJ2-4; v_gene: TRBV30; abundance: NA; d_gene: TRBD1; CDR3aa: CAWTTGGGLDIQYF; CDR3nt: TGTGCCTGGACCACAGGGGGCGGTCTCGACATTCAGTACTTC
j_gene: TRBJ1-1; v_gene: TRBV5-1; abundance: NA; d_gene: NA; CDR3aa: CASSWTRVGNTEAFF; CDR3nt: TGCGCCAGCAGCTGGACCAGGGTCGGGAACACTGAAGCTTTCTTT
j_gene: TRBJ1-2; v_gene: TRBV4-1; abundance: NA; d_gene: NA; CDR3aa: CASSQDSVTVYGYTF; CDR3nt: TGCGCCAGCAGCCAAGATTCGGTAACAGTCTATGGCTACACCTTC
j_gene: TRBJ2-5; v_gene: TRBV13; abundance: NA; d_gene: TRBD1; CDR3aa: CASSYQGAGLETQYF; CDR3nt: TGTGCCAGCAGCTATCAGGGGGCGGGTTTGGAGACCCAGTACTTC
j_gene: TRBJ2-3; v_gene: TRBV19; abundance: NA; d_gene: TRBD1; CDR3aa: CASLKPGQGGDTQYF; CDR3nt: TGTGCCAGTCTGAAACCGGGACAGGGTGGGGATACGCAGTATTTT
j_gene: TRBJ1-6; v_gene: TRBV28; abundance: NA; d_gene: NA; CDR3aa: CASSLSFGDGAYNSPLHF; CDR3nt: TGTGCCAGCAGTTTAAGTTTCGGGGACGGGGCCTATAATTCACCCCTCCACTTT
j_gene: TRBJ1-5; v_gene: TRBV21-1; abundance: NA; d_gene: NA; CDR3aa: CASSKEGRGPYSNQPQHF; CDR3nt: TGTGCCAGCAGCAAAGAGGGCAGGGGCCCCTATAGCAATCAGCCCCAGCATTTT
j_gene: TRBJ2-7; v_gene: TRBV7-2; abundance: NA; d_gene: NA; CDR3aa: CASSSSRQTYEQYF; CDR3nt: TGTGCCAGCAGCTCCTCAAGACAGACCTACGAGCAGTACTTC
j_gene: TRBJ2-2; v_gene: TRBV7-9; abundance: NA; d_gene: NA; CDR3aa: CASSLAPYQRELFF; CDR3nt: TGTGCCAGCAGCTTAGCGCCCTATCAGCGGGAGCTGTTTTTT
j_gene: TRBJ2-1; v_gene: TRBV15; abundance: NA; d_gene: NA; CDR3aa: CATTSGASGYNEQFF; CDR3nt: TGTGCCACCACCTCAGGGGCTAGCGGCTACAATGAGCAGTTCTTC
j_gene: TRBJ2-7; v_gene: TRBV19; abundance: NA; d_gene: NA; CDR3aa: CASSMASAAYEQYF; CDR3nt: TGTGCCAGTAGTATGGCTAGCGCAGCCTACGAGCAGTACTTC
j_gene: TRBJ1-5; v_gene: TRBV6-2/TRBV6-3; abundance: few; d_gene: NA; CDR3aa: CASSPRGDQPQHF; CDR3nt: TGTGCCAGCAGCCCCCGGGGGGATCAGCCCCAGCATTTT
j_gene: TRBJ2-7; v_gene: TRBV5-1; abundance: NA; d_gene: NA; CDR3aa: CASSLMNEQYF; CDR3nt: TGCGCCAGCAGTTTAATGAACGAGCAGTACTTC
j_gene: TRBJ1-3; v_gene: TRBV7-9; abundance: NA; d_gene: TRBD1; CDR3aa: CASSPTGTGVNTIYF; CDR3nt: TGTGCCAGCAGCCCCACGGGGACAGGGGTGAACACCATATATTTT
j_gene: TRBJ2-7; v_gene: TRBV5-1; abundance: NA; d_gene: NA; CDR3aa: CASSLESFYEQYF; CDR3nt: TGCGCCAGCAGCTTGGAATCGTTCTACGAGCAGTACTTC
j_gene: TRBJ2-7; v_gene: TRBV7-2; abundance: NA; d_gene: TRBD2; CDR3aa: CASSLLGLAGDEQYF; CDR3nt: TGTGCCAGCAGCTTATTGGGACTAGCGGGAGACGAGCAGTACTTC
j_gene: TRBJ2-3; v_gene: TRBV6-1; abundance: NA; d_gene: TRBD1; CDR3aa: CASSEDPGQGETDTQYF; CDR3nt: TGTGCCAGCAGTGAAGACCCGGGACAGGGTGAAACAGATACGCAGTATTTT
j_gene: TRBJ2-7; v_gene: TRBV28; abundance: NA; d_gene: TRBD2; CDR3aa: CASSSGTSPYEQYF; CDR3nt: TGTGCCAGCAGTTCCGGGACTAGTCCTTACGAGCAGTACTTC
j_gene: TRBJ1-1; v_gene: TRBV12-3/TRBV12-4; abundance: NA; d_gene: NA; CDR3aa: CASSHQGSEAFF; CDR3nt: TGTGCCAGCAGTCACCAGGGGAGTGAAGCTTTCTTT
j_gene: TRBJ1-3; v_gene: TRBV5-5; abundance: NA; d_gene: NA; CDR3aa: CASSFDIDGNTIYF; CDR3nt: TGTGCCAGCAGCTTCGACATAGATGGAAACACCATATATTTT
j_gene: TRBJ1-5; v_gene: TRBV10-2; abundance: NA; d_gene: NA; CDR3aa: CASSESGRNQPQHF; CDR3nt: TGCGCCAGCAGTGAGTCAGGGAGGAATCAGCCCCAGCATTTT
j_gene: TRBJ1-5; v_gene: TRBV14; abundance: NA; d_gene: NA; CDR3aa: CASSLKKNVEGGCNQPQHF; CDR3nt: TGTGCCAGCAGCCTAAAAAAAAACGTTGAAGGGGGGTGCAATCAGCCCCAGCATTTT
j_gene: TRBJ2-1; v_gene: TRBV7-2; abundance: NA; d_gene: NA; CDR3aa: CASSLGQGGEQFF; CDR3nt: TGTGCCAGCAGCTTAGGACAGGGAGGGGAGCAGTTCTTC
j_gene: TRBJ2-1; v_gene: TRBV12-3/TRBV12-4; abundance: NA; d_gene: NA; CDR3aa: CASSFGNEQFF; CDR3nt: TGTGCCAGCAGTTTCGGCAATGAGCAGTTCTTC
j_gene: TRBJ2-5; v_gene: TRBV18; abundance: NA; d_gene: NA; CDR3aa: CASSPPSAQQETQYF; CDR3nt: TGTGCCAGCTCACCACCGTCAGCACAACAAGAGACCCAGTACTTC
j_gene: TRBJ1-4; v_gene: TRBV5-6; abundance: once; d_gene: NA; CDR3aa: CASSLGPTNEKLFF; CDR3nt: TGTGCCAGCAGCTTAGGGCCAACTAATGAAAAACTGTTTTTT
j_gene: TRBJ2-2; v_gene: TRBV9; abundance: once; d_gene: NA; CDR3aa: CASSPHRATNTGELFF; CDR3nt: TGTGCCAGCAGCCCCCACAGGGCCACGAACACCGGGGAGCTGTTTTTT
j_gene: TRBJ2-2; v_gene: TRBV7-9; abundance: NA; d_gene: NA; CDR3aa: CASSPLVRELFF; CDR3nt: TGTGCCAGCAGCCCACTAGTACGGGAGCTGTTTTTT
j_gene: TRBJ2-1; v_gene: TRBV2; abundance: few; d_gene: NA; CDR3aa: CASSEELYNEQFF; CDR3nt: TGTGCCAGCAGTGAGGAGCTATACAATGAGCAGTTCTTC